Listed below are T cell receptor beta chains from one sample, sequenced in a study of T cells in Graves' hyperthyroidism and ophthalmopathy. In TCRdb, the multiplex PCR reads were re-called with MiXCR into one record per CDR3 protein. Of about 350,000 distinct CDR3 sequences in the sample, approximately 18% were seen once. Sequencing was performed on blood. These receptor sequences come from a woman aged 40 to 55 with Graves' ophthalmopathy. Each CDR3 is given with its conserved first and last residue. A D gene is named only where the DNA matches it firmly. Expanded clones get a size class; other rows say once, few or many, or leave the size out.

d_call	v_call	j_call	clone_size	cdr3_length	cdr3_nt	cdr3_aa
NA	TRBV5-1	TRBJ2-7	many	14	TGCGCCAGCAGCTTGGAGGCCGCCTCCTACGAGCAGTACTTC	CASSLEAASYEQYF
NA	TRBV20-1	TRBJ1-3	many	16	TGCAGTGCCGGTGGGGCCCCGGGCAGCTCTGGAAACACCATATATTTT	CSAGGAPGSSGNTIYF
NA	TRBV27	TRBJ1-1	many	15	TGTGCCAGCCACCTCGGACGGGGGGCAAGCACTGAAGCTTTCTTT	CASHLGRGASTEAFF
TRBD2	TRBV7-9	TRBJ2-7	many	14	TGTGCCAGCAGCTTAGGCTCAGGGAGGGATGAGCAGTACTTC	CASSLGSGRDEQYF
NA	TRBV20-1	TRBJ1-2	many	12	TGCAGTGCTAGCCTTAGGACTCTTGGCTACACCTTC	CSASLRTLGYTF
NA	TRBV19	TRBJ1-5	NA	12	TGTGCCAGTAGTATCAAAAATCAGCCCCAGCATTTT	CASSIKNQPQHF
TRBD2	TRBV6-1	TRBJ2-5	many	18	TGTGCCAGCAGTGAATTTTTCTCTAGCGGGAGGCCTCAAGAGACCCAGTACTTC	CASSEFFSSGRPQETQYF
NA	TRBV6-5	TRBJ2-5	many	15	TGTGCCAGCAGCCGCCCTTCGGGTGGCGGGGAGACCCAGTACTTC	CASSRPSGGGETQYF
NA	TRBV12-5	TRBJ2-7	many	14	TGTGCTAGTGGTTTGGAGGAGAGACCCTACGAGCAGTACTTC	CASGLEERPYEQYF
NA	TRBV6-5	TRBJ2-5	many	18	TGTGCCAGCAGTTACCGAACGATGACAGGATCCTACCAAGAGACCCAGTACTTC	CASSYRTMTGSYQETQYF
TRBD1	TRBV30	TRBJ2-3	NA	15	TGTGCCTGGAGTGTATCGGGACAGGGAAATCAGCCCCAGTATTTT	CAWSVSGQGNQPQYF
NA	TRBV12-3/TRBV12-4	TRBJ1-2	many	11	TGTGCCAGCAGTCCGGGAGGCGGCTACACCTTC	CASSPGGGYTF
NA	TRBV29-1	TRBJ2-7	many	13	TGCAGCATTGGGGGAACTAGCAACCACGAGCAGTACTTC	CSIGGTSNHEQYF
TRBD2	TRBV6-2/TRBV6-3	TRBJ2-5	few	16	TGTGCCAGCAGTACACCGGGACTAGCGGGAGGAGAGACCCAGTACTTC	CASSTPGLAGGETQYF
NA	TRBV6-2/TRBV6-3	TRBJ1-1	many	14	TGTGCCAGCAGTTACTCGGGGGGTCCCGGAGAAGCTTTCTTT	CASSYSGGPGEAFF
TRBD2	TRBV6-2/TRBV6-3	TRBJ2-7	NA	18	TGTGCCAGCAGTTACGGACTAGCGGGAGAGGGGGACTCCTACGAGCAGTACTTC	CASSYGLAGEGDSYEQYF
NA	TRBV3-1	TRBJ1-2	many	12	TGTGCCAGCAGCCAGGAACAGTATGGCTACACCTTC	CASSQEQYGYTF
NA	TRBV9	TRBJ2-7	many	14	TGTGCCAGCAGCGTAGAGACTAGTGGCTACGAGCAGTACTTC	CASSVETSGYEQYF
NA	TRBV12-3/TRBV12-4	TRBJ2-7	few	14	TGTGCCAGCAGTTTTGGGTCCTTCGGGTACGAGCAGTACTTC	CASSFGSFGYEQYF
TRBD2	TRBV7-8	TRBJ2-7	many	16	TGTGCCAGCAGCGTCTTAACCGGGACTAGCGGGAGCGAGCAGTACTTC	CASSVLTGTSGSEQYF
TRBD1	TRBV9	TRBJ2-7	many	16	TGTGCCAGCAGCGGGGGACCGGGACAGGCAAACTACGAGCAGTACTTC	CASSGGPGQANYEQYF
TRBD1	TRBV6-2/TRBV6-3	TRBJ1-1	many	14	TGTGCCAGCAGTTCGGGACAGGCGAACACTGAAGCTTTCTTT	CASSSGQANTEAFF
TRBD2	TRBV2	TRBJ2-7	many	14	TGTGCCAGCAGGACCCCGCGGGGAGGGAGCGAGCAGTACTTC	CASRTPRGGSEQYF
TRBD1	TRBV28	TRBJ2-7	NA	15	TGTGCCAGCAGTTCCCTGGGACAGGGTCCCTACGAGCAGTACTTC	CASSSLGQGPYEQYF
NA	TRBV28	TRBJ2-7	many	13	TGTGCCAGCAATATAGGGACTGACTACGAGCAGTACTTC	CASNIGTDYEQYF
NA	TRBV3-1	TRBJ1-3	NA	15	TGTGCCAGCAGCCCAGACCCCCGGGGAAGAAACACCATATATTTT	CASSPDPRGRNTIYF
TRBD1	TRBV28	TRBJ2-7	many	13	TGTGCCAGCAGCCGACAGGGGGCGAACGAGCAGTACTTC	CASSRQGANEQYF
NA	TRBV19	TRBJ2-4	many	14	TGTGCCAGTAGTAGTCGGCGGAGCAAAAACATTCAGTACTTC	CASSSRRSKNIQYF
NA	TRBV30	TRBJ2-5	NA	13	TGTGCCTGGAGTAGGATGTACCAAGAGACCCAGTACTTC	CAWSRMYQETQYF
NA	TRBV30	TRBJ1-2	NA	13	TGTGCCTGGAGTGAGGCCGCGCGCTATGGCTACACCTTC	CAWSEAARYGYTF
NA	TRBV6-5	TRBJ2-7	many	14	TGTGCCAGCAGTTTGACAGTGGGCCCCTACGAGCAGTACTTC	CASSLTVGPYEQYF
NA	TRBV6-5	TRBJ2-7	many	12	TGTGCCAGCAGTTACGGGGGGCAGGAGCAGTACTTC	CASSYGGQEQYF
NA	TRBV15	TRBJ2-7	many	15	TGTGCCACCAGCATAGGGGGAGCCCAGGCTGAGGAGCAGTACTTC	CATSIGGAQAEEQYF
NA	TRBV20-1	TRBJ1-1	NA	14	TGCAGTGCTACGATAGACAGTCTGAACACTGAAGCTTTCTTT	CSATIDSLNTEAFF
NA	TRBV30	TRBJ1-1	many	12	TGTGCCTGGGACAGACATGGCACTGAAGCTTTCTTT	CAWDRHGTEAFF
NA	TRBV3-1	TRBJ2-7	NA	14	TGTGCCAGCAGCCAATTGCCGGGAACCTACGAGCAGTACTTC	CASSQLPGTYEQYF
TRBD2	TRBV29-1	TRBJ2-7	many	16	TGCAGCGTTTCACCATTCACTAGCGGGAGCCTCGGCGAGCAGTACTTC	CSVSPFTSGSLGEQYF
TRBD2	TRBV7-8	TRBJ2-5	NA	19	TGTGCCAGCAGCTTCCTCCGCCGGGGGGTAGCGGGAGTTCGGGAGACCCAGTACTTC	CASSFLRRGVAGVRETQYF
NA	TRBV7-2	TRBJ1-5	many	15	TGTGCCAGCAGCTTGGGGACGGGAGTCAATCAGCCCCAGCATTTT	CASSLGTGVNQPQHF
TRBD2	TRBV12-3/TRBV12-4	TRBJ2-3	many	17	TGTGCCAGCAGTATTCAGACACGCGGGCGGGGGGGTGATACGCAGTATTTT	CASSIQTRGRGGDTQYF
NA	TRBV10-1	TRBJ1-1	many	16	TGCGCCAGCAGTGAGTCCCAAGGGACGGCGAACACTGAAGCTTTCTTT	CASSESQGTANTEAFF
TRBD2	TRBV28	TRBJ2-5	many	16	TGTGCCAGCAGTTCCTCGGGCCCGGGGGGGATGGAGACCCAGTACTTC	CASSSSGPGGMETQYF
NA	TRBV29-1	TRBJ2-7	many	14	TGCAGCGTTGTTTTCTTGCAGGGTTCCTACGAGCAGTACTTC	CSVVFLQGSYEQYF
NA	TRBV20-1	TRBJ2-7	many	14	TGCAGTGCTACCCCTCCCCGACAGACCTACGAGCAGTACTTC	CSATPPRQTYEQYF
NA	TRBV28	TRBJ2-7	many	14	TGTGCCAGCAGTTACTACAGGTCTGGGTACGAGCAGTACTTC	CASSYYRSGYEQYF
TRBD1	TRBV12-3/TRBV12-4	TRBJ2-2	many	16	TGTGCCAGCAGTTTGTCAGGGGGCTCTGTCACCGGGGAGCTGTTTTTT	CASSLSGGSVTGELFF
NA	TRBV12-3/TRBV12-4	TRBJ2-7	many	13	TGTGCCAGCAGTTATGCGAGGAGAGGCGAGCAGTACTTC	CASSYARRGEQYF
NA	TRBV11-3	TRBJ2-5	many	14	TGTGCCAGCAGCTTAGGTGACAGTCCGGAGACCCAGTACTTC	CASSLGDSPETQYF
TRBD2	TRBV5-1	TRBJ2-1	many	14	TGCGCCAGCAGCCCCGGACTAGCGGGAGGTATGGAGTTCTTC	CASSPGLAGGMEFF
NA	TRBV7-9	TRBJ2-2	many	11	TGTGCCAGCAGCTTAAAAGGGGAGCTGTTTTTT	CASSLKGELFF
TRBD1	TRBV4-1	TRBJ1-5	NA	16	TGCGCCAGCAGCCAAGATGCAGGGGGCAGCAATCAGCCCCAGCATTTT	CASSQDAGGSNQPQHF
NA	TRBV7-9	TRBJ2-5	many	16	TGTGCCAGCAGATCCGAAAGGACCCTAGGCCAAGAGACCCAGTACTTC	CASRSERTLGQETQYF
TRBD1	TRBV11-2	TRBJ1-2	many	15	TGTGCCAGCAGCTTGGAGACAGGGGAGGGATATGGCTACACCTTC	CASSLETGEGYGYTF
NA	TRBV19	TRBJ1-5	many	12	TGTGCCAGTAGTATGGGGAATCAGCCCCAGCATTTT	CASSMGNQPQHF
NA	TRBV19	TRBJ1-1	many	14	TGTGCCAGTACCTCACAGGTGATGAACACTGAAGCTTTCTTT	CASTSQVMNTEAFF
NA	TRBV9	TRBJ1-3	many	16	TGTGCCAGCAGCGCGGGACTACTTAATTCTGGAAACACCATATATTTT	CASSAGLLNSGNTIYF
NA	TRBV6-5	TRBJ1-1	many	14	TGTGCCAGCAGAGACTCATTGGGCTTGGTTGAAGCTTTCTTT	CASRDSLGLVEAFF
TRBD2	TRBV5-1	TRBJ2-5	many	14	TGCGCCAGCAGCTTGACTAGCGCTCAAGAGACCCAGTACTTC	CASSLTSAQETQYF
NA	TRBV12-5	TRBJ1-5	many	16	TGTGCTAGTGGTTTGGTACTGGGGGGGGGGCCTCAGCCCCAGCATTTT	CASGLVLGGGPQPQHF
TRBD2	TRBV20-1	TRBJ2-5	NA	16	TGCAGTGCTAGAGGGGGACTAGCGGGAGGGTGGGAGACCCAGTACTTC	CSARGGLAGGWETQYF